The 30 T cell receptor beta chains listed next were all sequenced from one sample in a study of cytomegalovirus exposure and HLA in healthy donors. The PCR had 60 Vbeta and 13 Jbeta primers. Profiling relied on immunoSEQ multiplex PCR, and the TCRdb table lists in-frame clones only, not all of them. This sample has roughly 220,000 clones, with around four fifths found just once. Sequenced material: PBMCs. These receptors came from a middle-aged woman in good health and CMV-seronegative.

Details on this clone: The junction shows a germline mismatch at one end, possibly a read error. The gene calls are TRBV13 and TRBJ1-2; TRBD1 aligns across 7 bases. Per germline, CDR1 PRHDT and CDR2 FYEKMQ (reference sequence). CDR3 length: 14 residues. CDR3 DNA sequence: TGTGCCAGCAGCTTAGCCGAGACAGGGTATGGCTACCCCTTC. Its protein product is CASSLAETGYGYPF.

The chain links TRBV7-2 to TRBJ1-4, with 9 bases fitting TRBD1. The CDR3 runs to 15 residues. Germline V gene data show CDR1 as SGHTA and CDR2 as FQGNSA. The V segment lost 4 bases and the J segment 8 bases; nucleotides outside the gene matches: 8. CDR3 in DNA: TGTGCCAGCAGCTACCAACAGGGGGCACGCGAAAAACTGTTTTTT. Residues: CASSYQQGAREKLFF.

The V and J genes are TRBV7-8 and TRBJ2-3; D is possibly TRBD2 (5 bases). CDR3 length: 15 amino acids. Looked up from germline, CDR1 is SGHVS and CDR2 is FQNEAQ. The V and J ends lost 5 bases and 2 bases respectively, with 14 bases between them. The CDR3 nucleotides are TGTGCCAGCAGCCCCAAGAGACTATTCACAGATACGCAGTATTTT. This sequence encodes CASSPKRLFTDTQYF.

This clone has just a few counts. This chain connects TRBV27 to TRBJ1-2; possible D gene TRBD1, 5 bases. The length of the CDR3 is 14 residues. The V end was cut by 0 bases, the J end by 5 bases, with 10 bases between. Germline assignment: CDR1 MNHEY and CDR2 SMNVEV (reference sequence). The CDR3 protein is CASSLSAGPYGYTF. CDR3 DNA sequence: TGTGCCAGCAGTTTATCGGCGGGGCCGTATGGCTACACCTTC.

The gene calls are TRBV6-6 and TRBJ1-1; D may be TRBD1 (6 bases). Germline V CDR1 and CDR2: MNHNY, SVGAGI (reference sequence). The V and J ends lost 5 bases and 4 bases respectively, with 17 bases between them. This CDR3 spans 15 amino acids. In DNA, the CDR3 is TGTGCCAGCAGTAGACTTACAGGGCTGGGCACTGAAGCTTTCTTT. This translates into CASSRLTGLGTEAFF.

Only one count was recorded for this clone. CDR3 coding DNA: TGTGCCAGTAGTGACAGGGTTCGCTCTGGGGCCAACGTCCTGACTTTC. Translating gives CASSDRVRSGANVLTF. This chain uses TRBV19 with TRBJ2-6; 7 nucleotides align to TRBD1. Losses at the gene ends were 5 bases for V and 0 bases for J; bases not matched to a gene: 4. CDR3 length equals 16 residues. Germline CDR1 reads LNHDA; CDR2 reads SQIVND (reference sequence).

This sequence joins TRBV19 and TRBJ2-1; 8 bases fit TRBD1. Germline V gene lookup returns CDR1 LNHDA and CDR2 SQIVND (reference sequence). The junction had 13 bases not matched to a gene; V was cut back by 2 bases and J by 7 bases. The CDR3 length is 17 residues. CDR3 sequence (DNA): TGTGCCAGTAGTATAAGAGGTGTCAGGGGGCTGGGTAATGAGCAGTTCTTC. This encodes CASSIRGVRGLGNEQFF.

The J gene is TRBJ2-1, the V gene TRBV5-1, with TRBD1 identical over 12 bases. From germline, CDR1 is SGHRS and CDR2 YFSETQ. The V gene end was trimmed by 3 bases and the J gene end by 10 bases; junction bases not matched to a gene: 11. CDR3 length equals 16 residues. The chain's CDR3 is CASSSAPGQGAKEQFF. The DNA for the CDR3 is TGCGCCAGCAGCTCGGCCCCGGGACAGGGGGCTAAAGAGCAGTTCTTC. The whole variable domain, remainder taken from reference TRBV5-1 and TRBJ2-1, is KAGVTQTPRYLIKTRGQQVTLSCSPISGHRSVSWYQQTPGQGLQFLFEYFSETQRNKGNFPGRFSGRQFSNSRSEMNVSTLELGDSALYLCASSSAPGQGAKEQFFGPGTRLTVL.

The chain uses TRBV18 and TRBJ2-4, with TRBD1 matching 7 bases. This CDR3 comprises 16 residues. CDR1 is KGHSH, CDR2 LQKENI, per germline. Trimming took 0 bases from V and 0 from J; bases not matched to a gene: 2. This chain's CDR3 is CASSPPGQIAKNIQYF. The CDR3 DNA sequence: TGTGCCAGCTCACCACCGGGACAGATAGCCAAAAACATTCAGTACTTC.

V is TRBV30 and J is TRBJ2-2, with D tentatively TRBD2 (5 bases). CDR3 length: 14 residues. Trimming cost V 2 bases and J 4 bases, with 11 bases left between them. In germline, CDR1 is GTSNPN, CDR2 SVGIG (reference sequence). CDR3 coding DNA: TGTGCCTGGAGTCTCGGACTTGTCACCGGGGAGCTGTTTTTT. Translated, it gives CAWSLGLVTGELFF.

The chain employs TRBV12-5 and TRBJ2-1; 8 nucleotides match TRBD2. The CDR3 spans 15 residues. V lost 1 base, J lost 3 bases, and 2 bases stayed unmatched. The germline V gene encodes CDR1 LGHNT and CDR2 FRNRAP. This chain's CDR3 is CASGLAGTSYNEQFF. The CDR3 region has the DNA TGTGCTAGTGGTTTGGCCGGGACTAGCTACAATGAGCAGTTCTTC. The full variable domain, its missing parts supplied by reference TRBV12-5 and TRBJ2-1, is DARVTQTPRHKVTEMGQEVTMRCQPILGHNTVFWYRQTMMQGLELLAYFRNRAPLDDSGMPKDRFSAEMPDATLATLKIQPSEPRDSAVYFCASGLAGTSYNEQFFGPGTRLTVL.

The chain recombines TRBV27 with TRBJ2-4; perhaps TRBD1 as D (5 bases). V gave up 6 bases and J gave up 6 bases, with 15 bases separating them. Germline V CDR1 and CDR2: MNHEY, SMNVEV (reference sequence). CDR3 length: 14 residues. CDR3 bases: TGTGCCAGCAGCCCATCCCCGACAGTAAACATTCAGTACTTC. It translates to CASSPSPTVNIQYF.

V gene TRBV21-1 combines with J gene TRBJ1-1; the D call of TRBD1 is as the table states it, not checked on the DNA. TRBV21-1 is a pseudogene locus. The CDR3 is made up of 15 amino acids. The CDR3 region is CASSMMPGGGTEAFF. The CDR3 region has the DNA TGTGCCAGCAGCATGATGCCAGGGGGCGGAACTGAAGCTTTCTTT.

V is TRBV7-8 and J is TRBJ2-7; 15 bases fit TRBD2. CDR1 and CDR2 from the germline V gene are SGHVS and FQNEAQ. The trim removed 1 base at V and 7 bases at J, leaving 8 bases unmatched. This CDR3 has 17 amino acids. Here the CDR3 reads CASSLDPGTSGRWEQYF. In DNA, the CDR3 is TGTGCCAGCAGCTTAGATCCCGGGACTAGCGGGAGGTGGGAGCAGTACTTC.

The gene calls are TRBV29-1 and TRBJ1-1; weak D call: TRBD1 (6 bases). The CDR3 is 14 residues long. V lost 3 bases, J lost 1 base, and 12 bases lay in between. CDR1 and CDR2 (germline): SQVTM, ANQGSEA. CDR3 amino acids: CSVDTGKRNTEAFF. CDR3 DNA sequence: TGCAGCGTTGATACAGGGAAAAGGAACACTGAAGCTTTCTTT.

This clone was observed a few times. This chain joins TRBV7-8 and TRBJ2-7; TRBD2 aligns across 7 bases. The CDR3 consists of 15 residues. V lost 1 base to trimming and J lost 5 bases; unmatched junction nucleotides: 8. Germline V gene data show CDR1 as SGHVS and CDR2 as FQNEAQ. CDR3 in amino acids: CASSLGRERFNEQYF. CDR3 nucleotide sequence: TGTGCCAGCAGCTTAGGGCGGGAGAGGTTCAACGAGCAGTACTTC.

This chain connects TRBV10-3 to TRBJ2-5; a weak D match, TRBD2 (5 bases). Germline lookup yields CDR1 ENHRY and CDR2 SYGVKD. The CDR3 runs to 14 residues. Trimming left V 3 bases short and J 5 bases short, with 13 bases between. CDR3 nucleotides: TGTGCCATCAGTGAATCCGGGGTACAGGAGACCCAGTACTTC. It specifies CAISESGVQETQYF.

The genes are TRBV5-4 and TRBJ1-6, with a tentative D call TRBD1 (5 bases). V lost 0 bases and J 9 bases, leaving 10 bases between the germline ends. The CDR3 extends over 14 amino acids. Germline V CDR1 and CDR2: SGHNT, YYREEE (reference sequence). This CDR3 is CASSLVGQSSPLHF. CDR3 nucleotides: TGTGCCAGCAGCTTGGTGGGGCAGAGTTCACCCCTCCACTTT.

J is TRBJ2-3 and V is TRBV7-8; a weak D match, TRBD1 (5 bases). Germline V gene sequence: CDR1 SGHVS, CDR2 FQNEAQ. This CDR3 has 14 amino acids. The V end was cut by 5 bases, the J end by 3 bases, with 12 bases between. In DNA form, the CDR3 reads TGTGCCAGCAGCCCACGGGCAGGGACAGATACGCAGTATTTT. Amino acids: CASSPRAGTDTQYF.

This chain uses TRBV7-9 with TRBJ2-7; 8 positions agree with TRBD1. CDR3 size: 17 residues. Per germline, CDR1 SEHNR and CDR2 FQNEAQ (reference sequence). V gave up 4 bases and J gave up 3 bases; unmatched junction bases: 14. CDR3 nucleotide sequence: TGTGCCAGCAGCTCCTCCCAGCCCAGACAGGGGATCTACGAGCAGTACTTC. This gives the protein CASSSSQPRQGIYEQYF.

The J gene is TRBJ2-2, the V gene TRBV5-1; TRBD2 aligns across 9 bases. The V gene end was trimmed by 1 base and the J gene end by 3 bases; junction bases not matched to a gene: 7. The length of the CDR3 is 17 residues. Per the germline V gene, CDR1 is SGHRS and CDR2 is YFSETQ. The DNA of the CDR3 is TGCGCCAGCAGCTTGTACGGGACTAGCACAGACACCGGGGAGCTGTTTTTT. Amino acids: CASSLYGTSTDTGELFF.

The chain is built from TRBV7-2 and TRBJ1-2; perhaps TRBD1 as D (6 bases). The V gene's germline CDR1 is SGHTA and CDR2 FQGNSA. CDR3 length equals 15 residues. Trimming took 4 bases from V and 5 from J, leaving 17 bases between them. The CDR3 here is CASSSQRTAYYGYTF. Written as DNA, the CDR3 is TGTGCCAGCAGCTCGCAAAGGACAGCGTATTATGGCTACACCTTC.

This chain uses TRBV28 with TRBJ2-7, with D perhaps matching TRBD1 (5 bases). Germline loops: CDR1 MDHEN, CDR2 SYDVKM. CDR3 length: 14 residues. The V end lost 3 bases, the J end lost 5 bases, and 14 bases lay between the germline ends. The CDR3: CASSFTAGLHEQYF. The DNA of the CDR3 is TGTGCCAGCAGTTTCACGGCAGGGCTCCACGAGCAGTACTTC.

Worth noting for this clone: At the DNA level, this CDR3 is encoded by other sequences in the same sample as well. The rearrangement uses TRBV27 and TRBJ2-7, with D possibly being TRBD1 (5 bases). Germline CDR1 MNHEY, CDR2 SMNVEV (reference sequence). V dropped 4 bases and J dropped 2 bases, with 12 bases sitting between them. This CDR3 comprises 14 residues. This chain's CDR3 is CASSSLAGPYEQYF. The CDR3 coding sequence is TGTGCCAGCAGTTCCCTCGCAGGGCCCTACGAGCAGTACTTC.

This CDR3 is CASSIGQGQHNEQFF. CDR3 nucleotide sequence: TGTGCCAGTAGTATTGGTCAGGGTCAACACAATGAGCAGTTCTTC. This chain connects TRBV19 to TRBJ2-1; possible D gene TRBD1, 5 bases. The CDR3 is 15 residues long. Trimming pared 3 bases from V and 5 bases from J, leaving 14 bases between. Germline V gene sequence: CDR1 LNHDA, CDR2 SQIVND (reference sequence).

The rearrangement links TRBV19 to TRBJ1-1, with TRBD1 matching 11 bases. With V trimmed by 4 bases and J by 4 bases, 14 bases remained unmatched. CDR3 length: 18 amino acids. Germline V gene lookup returns CDR1 LNHDA and CDR2 SQIVND (reference sequence). As DNA, the CDR3 is TGTGCCAGTAGTACACTAACCCGATATGGGACAGGGGGCACTGAAGCTTTCTTT. Translation gives CASSTLTRYGTGGTEAFF.

The chain uses TRBV30 and TRBJ1-3; TRBD1 matches at 10 bases. This CDR3 has 18 residues. The ends lost 2 bases at V and 3 bases at J; junction bases unmatched: 13. From germline, CDR1 is GTSNPN and CDR2 SVGIG (reference sequence). CDR3 nucleotides: TGTGCCTGGAGTCCCTCCTCATTCGACAGGGGGCTTGGAAACACCATATATTTT. This encodes CAWSPSSFDRGLGNTIYF.

The gene calls are TRBV2 and TRBJ1-1, with D perhaps TRBD1 (6 bases). Per germline, CDR1 SNHLY and CDR2 FYNNEI. This CDR3 has 14 amino acids. Between the trimmed V and J ends, which lost 8 bases and 5 bases, there was a span of 18 bases. CDR3 in amino acids: CASFRQDVGTEAFF. Here the CDR3 DNA reads TGTGCCAGCTTCCGACAGGACGTAGGGACTGAAGCTTTCTTT.

This clone was counted a single time. This chain connects TRBV6-4 to TRBJ2-4, with 7 positions matching TRBD1. Germline values: CDR1 MRHNA, CDR2 SNTAGT. Germline trimming cut 4 bases from V and 1 base from J; bases unmatched to any gene: 4. The CDR3 is 15 residues long. CDR3 protein: CASSAEQGAKNIQYF. DNA of the CDR3: TGTGCCAGCAGTGCAGAACAGGGGGCCAAAAACATTCAGTACTTC.

This rearrangement joins TRBV19 to TRBJ1-5; TRBD1 aligns across 7 bases. Germline V gives CDR1 LNHDA, CDR2 SQIVND (reference sequence). Germline trimming cut 8 bases from V and 5 bases from J; bases unmatched to any gene: 3. The length of the CDR3 is 12 residues. This chain's CDR3 is CASRTGDQPQHF. As DNA, the CDR3 is TGTGCCAGTCGCACAGGGGATCAGCCCCAGCATTTT.